This T cell receptor (beta chain) was captured by sequencing in a study of T cells in localized non-small cell lung cancer. Study findings and constraints: Peak T cell clonality was found in uninvolved adjacent lung, exceeding tumor.

Germline CDR1 reads SGHTA; CDR2 reads FQGNSA. The germline V and J ends were trimmed by 5 bases and 4 bases, with 14 bases remaining between them. The CDR3 spans 14 residues. The table came from immunoSEQ multiplex PCR; TCRdb's copy has only in-frame clones and leaves some out. This sample has roughly 20,000 clones, with roughly nine tenths found just once. Within the sample, this clone is medium-sized. The antigen is undetermined. Sequenced here: peripheral blood, sampled before any cancer treatment. The sequence derives from a woman aged 40-75 years with stage I lung adenocarcinoma. The rearrangement joins TRBV7-2 to TRBJ1-1, with D tentatively TRBD1 (6 bases). The CDR3 region is CASSLMGGSTEAFF. The CDR3 DNA follows: TGTGCCAGCAGCCTAATGGGGGGCAGCACTGAAGCTTTCTTT. Full variable domain (missing parts from reference TRBV7-2 and TRBJ1-1): GAGVSQSPSNKVTEKGKDVELRCDPISGHTALYWYRQSLGQGLEFLIYFQGNSAPDKSGLPSDRFSAERTGGSVSTLTIQRTQQEDSAVYLCASSLMGGSTEAFFGQGTRLTVV.